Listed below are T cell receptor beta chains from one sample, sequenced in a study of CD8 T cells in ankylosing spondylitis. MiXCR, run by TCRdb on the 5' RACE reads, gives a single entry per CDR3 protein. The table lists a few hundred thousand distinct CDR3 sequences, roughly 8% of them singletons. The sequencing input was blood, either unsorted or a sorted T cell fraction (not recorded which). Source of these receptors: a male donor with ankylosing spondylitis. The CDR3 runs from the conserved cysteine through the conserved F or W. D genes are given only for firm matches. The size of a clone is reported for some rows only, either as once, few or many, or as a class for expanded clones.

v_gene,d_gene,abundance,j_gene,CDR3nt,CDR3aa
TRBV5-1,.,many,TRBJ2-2,TGCGCCAGCAGGGCGGGACCGAACACCGGGGAGCTGTTTTTT,CASRAGPNTGELFF
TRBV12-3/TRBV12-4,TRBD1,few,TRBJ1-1,TGTGCCAGCAGGAGGGGACAGGGCGGTGAAGCTTTCTTT,CASRRGQGGEAFF
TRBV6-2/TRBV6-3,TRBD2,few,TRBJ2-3,TGTGCCAGCAGGCAAACCGCGGGAGGGCCGACAGATACGCAGTATTTT,CASRQTAGGPTDTQYF
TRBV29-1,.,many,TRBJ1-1,TGCAGCGTTGTCAAGGGGCTAACTGAAGCTTTCTTT,CSVVKGLTEAFF
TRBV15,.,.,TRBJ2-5,TGTGCCACCCAGAAGCCCGCGGGGGAGACCCAGTACTTC,CATQKPAGETQYF
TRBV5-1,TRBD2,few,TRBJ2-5,TGCGCCAGCAGCTTCGGACGAGCGGGAGGCCAAGAGACCCAGTACTTC,CASSFGRAGGQETQYF
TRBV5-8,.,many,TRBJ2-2,TGTGCCAGCAGCTTGGCTGGGCAAACCGGGGAGCTGTTTTTT,CASSLAGQTGELFF
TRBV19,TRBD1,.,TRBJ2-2,TGTGCCAGTAGGGACAGGGTGAACACCGGGGAGCTGTTTTTT,CASRDRVNTGELFF
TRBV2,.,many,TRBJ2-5,TGTGCCAGCGACTCCCAAGCGGCCCAGTACTTC,CASDSQAAQYF
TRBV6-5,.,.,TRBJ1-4,TGTGCCAGCAGTTACTCGAGGCAGACCCTCAATGAAAAACTGTTTTTT,CASSYSRQTLNEKLFF
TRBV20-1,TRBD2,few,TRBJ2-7,TGCAGTGCAACGGGACTAGCCCCACCCGAGCAGTACTTC,CSATGLAPPEQYF
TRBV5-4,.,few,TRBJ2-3,TGTGCCAGCAGCTTGGCACAGGCGACAGATACGCAGTATTTT,CASSLAQATDTQYF
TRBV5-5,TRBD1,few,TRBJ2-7,TGTGCCAGCAGCTCTTTCCAGACAGGGAGCGAGCAGTACTTC,CASSSFQTGSEQYF
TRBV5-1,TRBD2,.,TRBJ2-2,TGCGCCAGCAGCTTGGGACTAGCGGGAGGGCCGGGCTCCTACACCGGGGAGCTGTTTTTT,CASSLGLAGGPGSYTGELFF
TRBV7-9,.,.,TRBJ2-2,TGTGCCAGCAGCTTAGGGACCGGAACGGTTCACACCGGGGAGCTGTTTTTT,CASSLGTGTVHTGELFF
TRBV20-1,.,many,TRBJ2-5,TGCAGTGCTAGAGATTGGGGCAGACAAGAGACCCAGTACTTC,CSARDWGRQETQYF